A selection of T cell receptor beta chains follows, all from one sample in a study of T cells after yellow fever vaccination. MiXCR was run by TCRdb on the 5' RACE reads, yielding one entry per CDR3 protein. The sample yields some 130,000 distinct CDR3 sequences, 5% to 7.5% seen once. The input for sequencing was CD4+ T cells sorted from PBMCs, taken 10 days after the yellow fever booster vaccination. The receptor set was obtained from a man in his thirties or forties who received the YFV17D yellow fever vaccine. CDR3s leave out the opening cysteine and the closing phenylalanine or tryptophan. The order of the fields is J gene, D gene, V gene, CDR3 protein. D genes are given only for firm matches.

j_gene: TRBJ2-1; d_gene: TRBD1; v_gene: TRBV7-6; CDR3aa: ASSFSRGPLNEQF
j_gene: TRBJ2-7; d_gene: TRBD2; v_gene: TRBV7-3; CDR3aa: ASSPRPGGLNEQY
j_gene: TRBJ2-1; d_gene: -; v_gene: TRBV20-1; CDR3aa: SALWTGTGFSEQF
j_gene: TRBJ2-1; d_gene: TRBD2; v_gene: TRBV12-3/TRBV12-4; CDR3aa: ASSPAGGGGNEQF
j_gene: TRBJ2-3; d_gene: -; v_gene: TRBV7-9; CDR3aa: ASSRDGVDTQY
j_gene: TRBJ2-7; d_gene: -; v_gene: TRBV7-2; CDR3aa: ASSPQSYYEQY
j_gene: TRBJ2-7; d_gene: TRBD1; v_gene: TRBV25-1; CDR3aa: ASSELGTGRVYEQY
j_gene: TRBJ2-7; d_gene: -; v_gene: TRBV5-1; CDR3aa: ASSLAGGPSAGEQY
j_gene: TRBJ1-5; d_gene: TRBD1; v_gene: TRBV10-2; CDR3aa: ASYPSGTGDNQPQH
j_gene: TRBJ2-7; d_gene: TRBD1; v_gene: TRBV20-1; CDR3aa: SARAGTGIEQY
j_gene: TRBJ2-7; d_gene: -; v_gene: TRBV20-1; CDR3aa: SASHPGGHSYEQY
j_gene: TRBJ1-1; d_gene: -; v_gene: TRBV6-2/TRBV6-3; CDR3aa: ASRPRGAGVTEAF
j_gene: TRBJ2-1; d_gene: TRBD2; v_gene: TRBV7-9; CDR3aa: ASSYGLADNEQF
j_gene: TRBJ1-2; d_gene: -; v_gene: TRBV4-2; CDR3aa: ASSPGTGGSLYGYT
j_gene: TRBJ1-1; d_gene: -; v_gene: TRBV12-3/TRBV12-4; CDR3aa: ASSLFTQESTEAF
j_gene: TRBJ2-4; d_gene: -; v_gene: TRBV7-2; CDR3aa: ASSLAGVGGKNIQY
j_gene: TRBJ2-1; d_gene: -; v_gene: TRBV10-3; CDR3aa: ATMAPDRKPNEQF
j_gene: TRBJ2-5; d_gene: -; v_gene: TRBV11-2; CDR3aa: ASNPSGHQETQY
j_gene: TRBJ2-7; d_gene: TRBD1; v_gene: TRBV6-5; CDR3aa: ASSYRDRGNYEQY
j_gene: TRBJ2-1; d_gene: TRBD2; v_gene: TRBV12-3/TRBV12-4; CDR3aa: ASSVATSGNSSYNEQF
j_gene: TRBJ2-3; d_gene: TRBD1; v_gene: TRBV4-3; CDR3aa: ASSYRGRAGADTQY
j_gene: TRBJ2-7; d_gene: -; v_gene: TRBV7-2; CDR3aa: ASSSPTNLREQY
j_gene: TRBJ2-1; d_gene: TRBD2; v_gene: TRBV15; CDR3aa: ATSRALAGGPSEQF
j_gene: TRBJ2-3; d_gene: -; v_gene: TRBV4-2; CDR3aa: ASSQLGSPDTQY
j_gene: TRBJ2-5; d_gene: TRBD2; v_gene: TRBV5-1; CDR3aa: ASGTATSGQETQY
j_gene: TRBJ2-3; d_gene: TRBD2; v_gene: TRBV11-1; CDR3aa: ASSPGTSGTRVTDTQY
j_gene: TRBJ2-3; d_gene: -; v_gene: TRBV29-1; CDR3aa: SVELNENTQY
j_gene: TRBJ2-7; d_gene: TRBD2; v_gene: TRBV20-1; CDR3aa: SARDSGLVNYEQY
j_gene: TRBJ1-2; d_gene: -; v_gene: TRBV10-3; CDR3aa: AISESWSYT
j_gene: TRBJ2-1; d_gene: -; v_gene: TRBV20-1; CDR3aa: SAPRGSSPYNEQF
j_gene: TRBJ2-5; d_gene: TRBD1; v_gene: TRBV7-8; CDR3aa: ASSGRTGGMETQY
j_gene: TRBJ2-7; d_gene: -; v_gene: TRBV10-3; CDR3aa: AISPGPRGNYEQY
j_gene: TRBJ2-2; d_gene: -; v_gene: TRBV5-1; CDR3aa: ASSWDTGELF
j_gene: TRBJ2-2; d_gene: -; v_gene: TRBV7-3; CDR3aa: ASSSFGGGGELF
j_gene: TRBJ2-1; d_gene: TRBD2; v_gene: TRBV20-1; CDR3aa: SALAGGGNEQF
j_gene: TRBJ1-4; d_gene: -; v_gene: TRBV5-1; CDR3aa: ASSAAQGVTNEKLF
j_gene: TRBJ2-2; d_gene: TRBD2; v_gene: TRBV6-2/TRBV6-3; CDR3aa: ASGLSGRDTGELF
j_gene: TRBJ2-1; d_gene: -; v_gene: TRBV20-1; CDR3aa: CASSSLSRSYNEQF
j_gene: TRBJ2-2; d_gene: TRBD1; v_gene: TRBV19; CDR3aa: ASSLPGRGPGELF
j_gene: TRBJ2-7; d_gene: TRBD2; v_gene: TRBV3-1; CDR3aa: ASSQALAGIGYEQY
j_gene: TRBJ2-2; d_gene: -; v_gene: TRBV5-1; CDR3aa: ASSLGPTSVNTGELF
j_gene: TRBJ2-5; d_gene: -; v_gene: TRBV6-4; CDR3aa: ASSDRMLETQY
j_gene: TRBJ2-1; d_gene: TRBD2; v_gene: TRBV5-1; CDR3aa: ASNSGRGEQF
j_gene: TRBJ1-1; d_gene: -; v_gene: TRBV7-2; CDR3aa: ASSLEPGLEAF
j_gene: TRBJ2-3; d_gene: -; v_gene: TRBV10-1; CDR3aa: ASRNRDKRGADTQY
j_gene: TRBJ2-7; d_gene: -; v_gene: TRBV10-3; CDR3aa: AVHDQNYEQY
j_gene: TRBJ2-6; d_gene: -; v_gene: TRBV12-3/TRBV12-4; CDR3aa: ASSHNSGANVLT